There are many counts of the clone carrying this TCR beta chain. This specimen belongs to a study of regulatory T cells in long-lasting Graves disease. Assembly of TCR beta libraries relied on iRepertoire HTBI primers together with Arm-PCR of CDR3 regions. TCRdb processed the multiplex PCR reads anew with MiXCR; each CDR3 protein has one entry. This sample has a few hundred thousand distinct CDR3 sequences, with roughly 10% found just once. The CDR3 length is 13 residues. CDR1 and CDR2 (germline): SQVTM, ANQGSEA. Trimming pared 3 bases from V and 0 bases from J, leaving 8 bases between. Time point in this sample: newly diagnosed GD, antithyroid drugs for less than 3 months. The TCR library used RNA extracted from PBMCs. Separately, the same data were catalogued under a study of T cells in Graves' hyperthyroidism and ophthalmopathy. That work contributes: Primed by the HTBI set, a first-round RT-PCR was run on the TCR CDR3.

The sequence derives from a woman under 30 with Graves disease. The sample consisted of peripheral blood mononuclear cells (PBMCs), taken at new diagnosis, from a patient treated with antithyroid drugs. The rearrangement joins TRBV29-1 to TRBJ1-2; D is unresolved. CDR3 coding DNA: TGCAGCGTTGACGCCAGAGCTAACTATGGCTACACCTTC. Protein product: CSVDARANYGYTF. Full variable domain (outside the CDR3, taken from reference TRBV29-1 and TRBJ1-2): SAVISQKPSRDICQRGTSLTIQCQVDSQVTMMFWYRQQPGQSLTLIATANQGSEATYESGFVIDKFPISRPNLTFSTLTVSNMSPEDSSIYLCSVDARANYGYTFGSGTRLTVV.